This TCR beta chain emerged from a study of cytomegalovirus exposure and HLA in healthy donors. At the level of the study: A previous analysis identified 95 million to 120 million unique TCR beta sequences derived from about 180 million T cells. Among a few hundred genotyped donors, 80% to 90% fell in the Caucasian-associated ancestry cluster. Study outcomes and limitations: In a later analysis, TCR beta V- and J-gene trimming was associated with a missense DCLRE1C variant.

This clone was counted a few times. The antigen is undetermined. The PCR had 60 Vbeta and 13 Jbeta primers. Sequenced by immunoSEQ multiplex PCR; TCRdb stores in-frame clones only, minus some. The table shows about 150,000 clones, with 70% to 80% occurring only once. This receptor was taken from a man younger than 45 in good health and CMV-seropositive. Sequenced sample: PBMCs.

CDR3 sequence: CASSFILAGDAAQYF. Written as DNA, the CDR3 is TGTGCCAGCAGTTTCATCCTAGCGGGTGACGCGGCGCAGTACTTC. V is TRBV6-6 and J is TRBJ2-7, with 8 bases lining up with TRBD2. Germline-derived CDR1 and CDR2 are MNHNY and SVGAGI (reference sequence). This CDR3 has 15 amino acids. Germline trimming cut 4 bases from V and 9 bases from J; bases unmatched to any gene: 14.